Detailed here is one T cell receptor (beta chain). The sample originates from a study of post-analysis software for immune sequencing data. Sequencing libraries made from TCR beta cDNA carried unique molecular identifiers. TCRdb re-called the PCR reads through MiXCR, storing one row per CDR3 protein. The top ten hold under 30% of the sample, which has under 200,000 distinct CDR3 sequences, 35% to 40% seen once. Losses at the gene ends were 5 bases for V and 9 bases for J; bases not matched to a gene: 12. The CDR3 spans 15 residues. This chain connects TRBV12-3 or TRBV12-4 to TRBJ1-5, with 8 positions matching TRBD1. The sample consisted of blood, taken after autologous hematopoietic stem cell transplantation. The receptor was derived from a girl aged 5-17 years with multiple sclerosis. The DNA for the CDR3 is TGTGCCAGCAGTAGGGGACAGGAGCCTCCAGGGCCCCAGCATTTT. Translation: CASSRGQEPPGPQHF.